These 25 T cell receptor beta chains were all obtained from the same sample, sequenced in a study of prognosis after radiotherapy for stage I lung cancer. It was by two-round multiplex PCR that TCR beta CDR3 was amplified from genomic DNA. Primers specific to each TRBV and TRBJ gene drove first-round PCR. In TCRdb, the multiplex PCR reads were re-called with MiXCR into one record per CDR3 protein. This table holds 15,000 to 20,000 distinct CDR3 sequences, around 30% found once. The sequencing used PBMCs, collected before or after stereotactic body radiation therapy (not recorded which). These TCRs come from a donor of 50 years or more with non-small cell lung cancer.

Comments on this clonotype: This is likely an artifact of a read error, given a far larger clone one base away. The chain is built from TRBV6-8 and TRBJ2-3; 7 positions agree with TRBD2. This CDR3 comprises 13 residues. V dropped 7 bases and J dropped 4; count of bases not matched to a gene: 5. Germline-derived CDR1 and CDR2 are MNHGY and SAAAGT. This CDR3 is CASKRGSADTQYF. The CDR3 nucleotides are TGTGCCAGCAAGCGCGGGAGCGCAGATACGCAGTATTTT.

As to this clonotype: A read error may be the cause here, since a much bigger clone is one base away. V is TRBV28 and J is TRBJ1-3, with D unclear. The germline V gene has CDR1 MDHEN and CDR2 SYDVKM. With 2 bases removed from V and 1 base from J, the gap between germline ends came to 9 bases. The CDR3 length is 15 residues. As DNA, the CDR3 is TGTGCCAGCAGTTTACAGACTTCATCTGGAAACACCATATATTTT. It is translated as CASSLQTSSGNTIYF.

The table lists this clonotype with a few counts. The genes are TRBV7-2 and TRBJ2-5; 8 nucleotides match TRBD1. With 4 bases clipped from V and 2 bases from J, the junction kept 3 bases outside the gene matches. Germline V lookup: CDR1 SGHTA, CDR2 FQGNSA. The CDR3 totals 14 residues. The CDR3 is CASSSWTGQETQYF. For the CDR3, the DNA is TGTGCCAGCAGCTCCTGGACAGGGCAAGAGACCCAGTACTTC.

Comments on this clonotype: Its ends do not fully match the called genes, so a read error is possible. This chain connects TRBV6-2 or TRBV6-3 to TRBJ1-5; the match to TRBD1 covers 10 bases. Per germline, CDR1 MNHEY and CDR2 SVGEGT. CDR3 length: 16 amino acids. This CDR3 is CASSGRDRGLNQPQRF. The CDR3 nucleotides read TGTGCCAGCAGCGGCCGGGACAGGGGTCTCAATCAGCCCCAGCGTTTT.

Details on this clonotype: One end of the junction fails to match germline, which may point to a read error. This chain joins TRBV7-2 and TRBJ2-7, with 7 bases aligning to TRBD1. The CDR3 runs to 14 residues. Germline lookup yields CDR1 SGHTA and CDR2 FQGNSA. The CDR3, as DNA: TGTTCCAGCAGCTTGTCGACAGGGTGGGACGAGCATTACTTC. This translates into CSSSLSTGWDEHYF.

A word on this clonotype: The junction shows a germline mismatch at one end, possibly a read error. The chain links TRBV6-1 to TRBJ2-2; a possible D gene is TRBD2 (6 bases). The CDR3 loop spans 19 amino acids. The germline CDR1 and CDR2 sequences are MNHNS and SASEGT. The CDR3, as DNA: TGTGCCAGCAGTGAAGCGTCCCCGGGACTTTCGACCTGGGCCGGGGAGCTGGTTTTT. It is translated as CASSEASPGLSTWAGELVF.

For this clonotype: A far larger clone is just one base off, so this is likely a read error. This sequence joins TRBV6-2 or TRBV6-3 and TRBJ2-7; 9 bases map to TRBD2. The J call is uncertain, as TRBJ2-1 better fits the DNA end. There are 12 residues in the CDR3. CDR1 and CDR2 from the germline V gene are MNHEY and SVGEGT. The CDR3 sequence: CASSVLAGEQFF. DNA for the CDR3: TGTGCCAGCAGTGTTCTAGCGGGGGAGCAGTTCTTC.

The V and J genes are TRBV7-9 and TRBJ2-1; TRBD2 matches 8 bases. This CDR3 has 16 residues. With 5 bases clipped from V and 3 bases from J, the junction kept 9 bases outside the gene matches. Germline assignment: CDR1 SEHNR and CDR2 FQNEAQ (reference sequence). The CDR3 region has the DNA TGTGCCAGCAGCACCGGACTAGCAGAAAGCTACAATGAGCAGTTCTTC. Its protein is CASSTGLAESYNEQFF. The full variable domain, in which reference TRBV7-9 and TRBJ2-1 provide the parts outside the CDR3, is DTGVSQNPRHKITKRGQNVTFRCDPISEHNRLYWYRQTLGQGPEFLTYFQNEAQLEKSRLLSDRFSAERPKGSFSTLEIQRTEQGDSAMYLCASSTGLAESYNEQFFGPGTRLTVL.

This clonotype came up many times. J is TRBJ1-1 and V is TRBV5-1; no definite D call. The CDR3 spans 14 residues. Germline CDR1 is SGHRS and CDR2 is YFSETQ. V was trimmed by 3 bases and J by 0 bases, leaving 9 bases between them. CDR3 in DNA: TGCGCCAGCAGCTCGCAGGCCGTGAACACTGAAGCTTTCTTT. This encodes CASSSQAVNTEAFF.

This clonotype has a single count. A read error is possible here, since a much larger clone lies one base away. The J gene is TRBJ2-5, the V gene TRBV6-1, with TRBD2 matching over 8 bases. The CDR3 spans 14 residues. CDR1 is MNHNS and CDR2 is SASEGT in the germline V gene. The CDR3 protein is CANSEPGTSETQYF. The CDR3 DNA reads TGTGCCAACAGTGAACCCGGGACTAGTGAGACCCAGTACTTC.

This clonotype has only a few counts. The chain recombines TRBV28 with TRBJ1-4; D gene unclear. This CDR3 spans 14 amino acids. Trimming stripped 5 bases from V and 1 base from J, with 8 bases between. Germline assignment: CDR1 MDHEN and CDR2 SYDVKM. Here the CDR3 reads CASSPWGTNEKLFF. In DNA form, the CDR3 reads TGTGCCAGCAGTCCCTGGGGAACTAATGAAAAACTGTTTTTT.

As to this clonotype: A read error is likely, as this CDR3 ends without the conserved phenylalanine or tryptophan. Here the CDR3 reads CASSYRAASSHNSPLHL. The CDR3 DNA is TGTGCCAGCAGTTACCGGGCAGCCAGCTCCCATAATTCACCCCTCCACTTA. This rearrangement joins TRBV6-2 or TRBV6-3 to TRBJ1-6; D not certain. In germline, CDR1 is MNHEY, CDR2 SVGEGT. CDR3 length: 17 residues.

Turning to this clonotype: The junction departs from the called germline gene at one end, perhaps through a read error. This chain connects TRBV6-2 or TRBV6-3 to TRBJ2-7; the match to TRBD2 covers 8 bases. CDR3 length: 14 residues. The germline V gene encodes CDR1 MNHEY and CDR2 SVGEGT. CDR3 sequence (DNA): TGTGTCAGCACAGGGACTAGTTATGGATACGAGCAGTACTTC. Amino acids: CVSTGTSYGYEQYF.

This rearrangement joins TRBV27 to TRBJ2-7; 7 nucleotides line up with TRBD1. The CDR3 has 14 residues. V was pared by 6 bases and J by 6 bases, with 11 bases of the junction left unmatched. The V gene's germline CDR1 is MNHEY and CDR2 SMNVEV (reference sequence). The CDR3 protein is CASSSGTGVVEQYF. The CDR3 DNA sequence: TGTGCCAGCAGCTCCGGTACAGGGGTGGTCGAGCAGTACTTC.

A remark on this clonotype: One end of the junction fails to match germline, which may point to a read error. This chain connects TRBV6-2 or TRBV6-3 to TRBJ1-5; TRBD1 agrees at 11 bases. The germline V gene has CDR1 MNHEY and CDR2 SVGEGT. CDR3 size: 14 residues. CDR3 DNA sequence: TGTGCCAGCAGCCGGACAGGGGGCTTCCAGCCCCAGAATTTT. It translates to CASSRTGGFQPQNF.

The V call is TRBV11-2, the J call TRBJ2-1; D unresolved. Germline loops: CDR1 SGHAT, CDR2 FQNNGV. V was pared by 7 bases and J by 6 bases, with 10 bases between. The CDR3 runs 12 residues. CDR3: CASNGLGNEQFF. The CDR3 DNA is TGTGCCAGCAATGGGTTGGGCAATGAGCAGTTCTTC.

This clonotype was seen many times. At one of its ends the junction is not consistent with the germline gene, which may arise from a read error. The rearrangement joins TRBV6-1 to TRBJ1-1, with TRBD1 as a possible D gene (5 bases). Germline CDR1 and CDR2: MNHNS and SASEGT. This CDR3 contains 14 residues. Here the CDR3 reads CASSQAGKRAEAFF. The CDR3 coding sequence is TGTGCCAGCAGTCAAGCAGGGAAAAGGGCTGAAGCTTTCTTT.

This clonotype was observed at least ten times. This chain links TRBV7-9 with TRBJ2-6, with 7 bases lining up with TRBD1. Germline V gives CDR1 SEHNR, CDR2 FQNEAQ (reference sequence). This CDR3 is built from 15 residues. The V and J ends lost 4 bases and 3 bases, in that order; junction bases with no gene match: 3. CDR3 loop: CASSSDRVGANVLTF. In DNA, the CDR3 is TGTGCCAGCAGCTCTGACAGGGTTGGGGCCAACGTCCTGACTTTC.

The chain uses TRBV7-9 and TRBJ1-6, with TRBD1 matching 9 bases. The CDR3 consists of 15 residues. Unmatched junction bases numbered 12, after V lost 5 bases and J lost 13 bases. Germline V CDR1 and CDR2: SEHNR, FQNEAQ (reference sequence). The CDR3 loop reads CASSITRDRELPLHF. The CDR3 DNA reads TGTGCCAGCAGCATCACCCGGGACAGGGAATTGCCCCTCCACTTT.

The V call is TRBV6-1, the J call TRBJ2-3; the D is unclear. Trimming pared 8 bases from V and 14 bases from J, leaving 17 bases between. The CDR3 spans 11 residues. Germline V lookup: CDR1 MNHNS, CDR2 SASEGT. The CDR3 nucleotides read TGTGCCAGCGCAACCACAGATACGAGGTATTTT. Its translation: CASATTDTRYF.

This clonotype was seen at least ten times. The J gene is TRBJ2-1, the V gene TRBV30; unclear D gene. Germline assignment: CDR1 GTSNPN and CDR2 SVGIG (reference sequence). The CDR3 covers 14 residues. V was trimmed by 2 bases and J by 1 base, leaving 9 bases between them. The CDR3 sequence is CAWSRLASYNEQFF. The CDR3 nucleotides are TGTGCCTGGAGTCGACTGGCGTCCTACAATGAGCAGTTCTTC.

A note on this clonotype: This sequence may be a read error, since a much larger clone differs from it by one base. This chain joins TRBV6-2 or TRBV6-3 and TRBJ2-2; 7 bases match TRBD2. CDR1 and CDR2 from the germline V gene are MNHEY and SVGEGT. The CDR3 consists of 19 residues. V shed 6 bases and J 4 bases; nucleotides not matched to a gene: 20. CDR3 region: CASSRAQKRWGGGTGELFF. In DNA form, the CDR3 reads TGTGCCAGCAGCCGGGCCCAAAAGCGGTGGGGCGGGGGCACCGGGGAGCTGTTTTTT.

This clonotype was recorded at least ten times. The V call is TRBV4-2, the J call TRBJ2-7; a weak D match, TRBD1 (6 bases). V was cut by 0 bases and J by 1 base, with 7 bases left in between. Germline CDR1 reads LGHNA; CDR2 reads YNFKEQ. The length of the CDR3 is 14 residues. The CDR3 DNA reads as TGTGCCAGCAGCCAAGACAGGGGATCCTACGAGCAGTACTTC. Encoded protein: CASSQDRGSYEQYF.

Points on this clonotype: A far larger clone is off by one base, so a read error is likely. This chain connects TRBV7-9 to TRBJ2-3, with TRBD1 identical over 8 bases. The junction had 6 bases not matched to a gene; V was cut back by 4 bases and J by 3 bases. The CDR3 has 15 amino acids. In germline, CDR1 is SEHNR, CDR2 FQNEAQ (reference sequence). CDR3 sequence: CASSSGQGSTDTQYF. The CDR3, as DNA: TGTGCCAGCAGCTCCGGACAGGGCTCAACAGATACGCAGTATTTT.

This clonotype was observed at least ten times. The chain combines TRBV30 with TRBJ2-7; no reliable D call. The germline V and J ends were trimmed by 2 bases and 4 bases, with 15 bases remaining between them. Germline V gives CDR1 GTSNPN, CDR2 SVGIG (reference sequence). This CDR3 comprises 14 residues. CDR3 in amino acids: CAWSLPSRGYEQYF. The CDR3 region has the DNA TGTGCCTGGAGTCTACCAAGTCGAGGATACGAGCAGTACTTC.